A single sample is the source of the 21 T cell receptor beta chains below, sequenced in a study of CD8 T cells in ankylosing spondylitis. A single record per CDR3 protein comes from TCRdb applying MiXCR to the 5' RACE reads. Counted here are hundreds of thousands of distinct CDR3 sequences, 15% to 25% occurring once; the ten biggest clones make up less than 9%. The specimen sequenced was blood, either unsorted or a sorted T cell fraction (not recorded which). These TCRs come from a male donor with ankylosing spondylitis or in good health (not recorded which).

This clonotype was detected only a few times. The chain couples TRBV4-1 to TRBJ2-6; D gene ambiguous. Germline values: CDR1 MGHRA, CDR2 YSYEKL. The CDR3 runs 17 residues. The V and J ends lost 0 bases and 9 bases respectively, with 18 bases between them. The CDR3 DNA reads TGCGCCAGCAGCCAAGATTGGCAGGCTGCCATGGGCAACGTCCTGACTTTC. This codes for CASSQDWQAAMGNVLTF.

The rearrangement uses TRBV15 and TRBJ1-6, with TRBD1 identical over 10 bases. The junction had 2 bases not matched to a gene; V was cut back by 4 bases and J by 8 bases. Germline V lookup: CDR1 LNHNV, CDR2 YYDKDF (reference sequence). This CDR3 has 14 amino acids. This CDR3 is CATSIGTGDSPLHF. In DNA form, the CDR3 reads TGTGCCACCAGCATCGGGACAGGGGATTCACCCCTCCACTTT.

The sample holds a few counts of this clonotype. V usage is TRBV12-3 or TRBV12-4 and J usage is TRBJ1-2; 7 bases agree with TRBD1. The CDR3 extends over 13 amino acids. Losses at the gene ends were 6 bases for V and 5 bases for J; bases not matched to a gene: 6. CDR3 sequence: CASRNTGVYGYTF. CDR3 bases: TGTGCCAGCAGGAACACAGGGGTATATGGCTACACCTTC.

This clonotype was counted only a few times. J is TRBJ2-7 and V is TRBV28; TRBD1 agrees at 7 bases. Germline V gene data show CDR1 as MDHEN and CDR2 as SYDVKM. Trimming at V came to 7 bases and at J to 1 base, leaving 7 bases not matched to a gene. The CDR3 loop spans 14 amino acids. The CDR3, as DNA: TGTGCCAGCAACCCGGGACAGTGGTCCTACGAGCAGTACGTC. Protein sequence: CASNPGQWSYEQYV.

There are many counts of this clonotype. The chain has TRBV5-1 and TRBJ2-5; D gene unclear. The germline gives CDR1 SGHRS, CDR2 YFSETQ. Deletions cut 2 bases from V and 1 base from J, with 6 bases between. This CDR3 has 13 residues. As DNA, the CDR3 is TGCGCCAGCAGCTTAATCCCCCAAGAGACCCAGTACTTC. Translated: CASSLIPQETQYF.

V and J are TRBV28 and TRBJ1-2, with TRBD1 identical over 7 bases. The ends lost 7 bases at V and 2 bases at J; junction bases unmatched: 10. Germline CDR1 is MDHEN and CDR2 is SYDVKM. CDR3 length: 15 amino acids. The CDR3 reads CASTVSGQWNYGYTF. Here the CDR3 DNA reads TGTGCCAGCACCGTATCGGGACAGTGGAACTATGGCTACACCTTC.

This clonotype was detected many times. This chain uses TRBV4-2 with TRBJ2-5; the match to TRBD2 covers 8 bases. The CDR3 sequence is 15 residues long. Losses at the gene ends were 3 bases for V and 1 base for J; bases not matched to a gene: 4. Germline values: CDR1 LGHNA, CDR2 YNFKEQ. CDR3 sequence (DNA): TGTGCCAGCAGCCAGGATAGCGGGGCCCAAGAGACCCAGTACTTC. Residues: CASSQDSGAQETQYF.

A few counts support this clonotype. The gene calls are TRBV28 and TRBJ1-2; TRBD1 might be the D (5 bases). This CDR3 spans 12 amino acids. From germline, CDR1 is MDHEN and CDR2 SYDVKM. The germline V and J ends were trimmed by 5 bases and 8 bases, with 12 bases remaining between them. CDR3 nucleotides: TGTGCCAGCAGTCATATCTCAGGGGGCTACACCTTC. This sequence encodes CASSHISGGYTF.

This CDR3 is CASMVGGQINEQFF. CDR3 nucleotides: TGTGCCAGTATGGTGGGGGGGCAAATCAATGAGCAGTTCTTC. The rearrangement joins TRBV19 to TRBJ2-1; maybe TRBD2 (7 bases). CDR3 length: 14 amino acids. Germline CDR1 reads LNHDA; CDR2 reads SQIVND (reference sequence). The germline V and J ends were trimmed by 7 bases and 6 bases, with 16 bases remaining between them. The full variable domain, its missing parts supplied by reference TRBV19 and TRBJ2-1, is DGGITQSPKYLFRKEGQNVTLSCEQNLNHDAMYWYRQDPGQGLRLIYYSQIVNDFQKGDIAEGYSVSREKKESFPLTVTSAQKNPTAFYLCASMVGGQINEQFFGPGTRLTVL.

This clonotype was detected only a few times. V gene TRBV12-3 or TRBV12-4 combines with J gene TRBJ2-2; D perhaps matches TRBD1 (6 bases). The CDR3 covers 15 residues. With 5 bases removed from V and 3 bases from J, the gap between germline ends came to 13 bases. The CDR3 loop reads CASSAYRVDTGELFF. The CDR3 DNA sequence: TGTGCCAGCAGTGCCTACAGGGTCGACACCGGGGAGCTGTTTTTT.

The rearrangement links TRBV4-1 to TRBJ2-5; no firm D call. This CDR3 has 15 residues. The V end lost 0 bases, the J end lost 4 bases, and 12 bases lay between the germline ends. CDR1 is MGHRA and CDR2 is YSYEKL in the germline V gene. The CDR3 DNA is TGCGCCAGCAGCCAAGAAGGGTCGGGCGTAGAGACCCAGTACTTC. Translated: CASSQEGSGVETQYF.

Only a few counts were recorded for this clonotype. The rearrangement joins TRBV12-3 or TRBV12-4 to TRBJ2-3; 7 positions agree with TRBD2. The CDR3 covers 16 residues. V shed 3 bases and J 6 bases; nucleotides not matched to a gene: 12. The CDR3, as DNA: TGTGCCAGCAGTTTCGACGGGACTAAGCCCTTGGATACGCAGTATTTT. Its translation is CASSFDGTKPLDTQYF.

This clonotype was seen only a few times. An end of the junction differs from the germline gene, which may be a read error. The gene calls are TRBV6-5 and TRBJ1-1; TRBD1 aligns across 9 bases. The CDR3 has 14 residues. Germline-derived CDR1 and CDR2 are MNHEY and SVGAGI. This CDR3 is CASSYGQGTYLWFF. The CDR3 nucleotides read TGTGCCAGCAGTTACGGACAGGGGACGTATCTGTGGTTTTTT.

Only a few counts were recorded for this clonotype. The chain links TRBV15 to TRBJ2-2, with 10 positions matching TRBD1. This CDR3 is 14 amino acids long. The junction had 0 bases not matched to a gene; V was cut back by 3 bases and J by 5 bases. Per the germline V gene, CDR1 is LNHNV and CDR2 is YYDKDF (reference sequence). DNA for the CDR3: TGTGCCACCAGCAGGGACAGGGGGACCGGGGAGCTGTTTTTT. It is translated as CATSRDRGTGELFF.

This chain links TRBV5-1 with TRBJ2-1; 9 bases agree with TRBD1. V dropped 8 bases and J dropped 15; count of bases not matched to a gene: 18. Germline loops: CDR1 SGHRS, CDR2 YFSETQ. The CDR3 runs to 14 residues. The CDR3 region is CARAPGTGSSRGFF. The CDR3 nucleotides are TGCGCCAGGGCCCCCGGGACAGGGTCCAGCCGGGGGTTCTTC.

V gene TRBV7-2 combines with J gene TRBJ2-1, with D possibly called TRBD1 or TRBD2 (5 bases each). Per germline, CDR1 SGHTA and CDR2 FQGNSA. V dropped 4 bases and J dropped 4 bases, with 14 bases sitting between them. The CDR3 covers 15 residues. CDR3 region: CASSSGRGGYNEQFF. The DNA for the CDR3 is TGTGCCAGCAGCTCGGGACGGGGCGGGTACAATGAGCAGTTCTTC.

The chain carries TRBV4-1 and TRBJ1-1; D gene unclear. The CDR3 contains 15 residues. Deletions cut 7 bases from V and 6 bases from J, with 21 bases between. CDR1 and CDR2 (germline): MGHRA, YSYEKL. This chain's CDR3 is CASTLQSSVSSEAFF. The CDR3 DNA reads as TGCGCCAGCACGCTACAGTCGAGTGTTTCTTCTGAAGCTTTCTTT.

The chain carries TRBV5-8 and TRBJ2-3; D is undetermined. V lost 4 bases and J lost 2, with 8 bases in between. The CDR3 has 13 residues. Germline assignment: CDR1 SGHTS and CDR2 YDEGEE. CDR3 in amino acids: CASSHSPTDTQYF. The CDR3 coding sequence is TGTGCCAGCAGCCATAGCCCCACAGATACGCAGTATTTT. The full variable domain, its missing parts supplied by reference TRBV5-8 and TRBJ2-3, is EAGVTQSPTHLIKTRGQQATLRCSPISGHTSVYWYQQALGLGLQFLLWYDEGEERNRGNFPPRFSGRQFPNYSSELNVNALELEDSALYLCASSHSPTDTQYFGPGTRLTVL.

The V and J genes are TRBV21-1 and TRBJ2-2; the table's D call, TRBD2, was not checked against the DNA. TRBV21-1 constitutes a pseudogene. This CDR3 comprises 18 residues. The DNA for the CDR3 is TGTGCCAGCACCAAGTTTCCTAGCGGGAGATCGGACACCGGGGAGCTGTTTTTT. Protein: CASTKFPSGRSDTGELFF.

This clonotype has only a few counts. The rearrangement uses TRBV27 and TRBJ1-1; D unresolved. Deletions cut 1 base from V and 2 bases from J, with 11 bases between. The CDR3 extends over 15 amino acids. CDR1 and CDR2 from the germline V gene are MNHEY and SMNVEV (reference sequence). CDR3 bases: TGTGCCAGCAGTTTATTATGGCAGAGTAACACTGAAGCTTTCTTT. It is translated as CASSLLWQSNTEAFF.

The chain recombines TRBV7-8 with TRBJ2-1; D is ambiguous. CDR3 length: 17 residues. V lost 2 bases and J lost 0, with 14 bases in between. Germline assignment: CDR1 SGHVS and CDR2 FQNEAQ. Written as DNA, the CDR3 is TGTGCCAGCAGCTTACGACGTTCTCCGAACTCCTACAATGAGCAGTTCTTC. This sequence encodes CASSLRRSPNSYNEQFF.